This T cell receptor (beta chain) originates from a study of cytomegalovirus exposure and HLA in healthy donors. Whole-study findings and limits: In a later analysis, an Asian-associated ancestry cluster reportedly showed fewer N-insertions than the 666-donor mean. Previous analysis showed most TCR beta V segments were productive about 87% or about 30% of the time. The classifier was said to identify cytomegalovirus status with high specificity and sensitivity.

Both 60 Vbeta primers and 13 Jbeta primers went into the PCR. Sequencing used immunoSEQ multiplex PCR; TCRdb keeps in-frame clones, though not all of them. The data hold about 210,000 clones, with approximately 77% observed a single time. This cohort consisted of healthy bone marrow donors. Germline V lookup: CDR1 SGHAT, CDR2 FQNNGV. Trimming left V 2 bases short and J 8 bases short, with 15 bases between. The CDR3 extends over 15 amino acids. Turning to this clone: Its specificity is not known.

V and J are TRBV11-2 and TRBJ1-4; TRBD1 is a possible D gene (6 bases). Sample: PBMCs. This clonotype was sampled from a man aged 35-49 years in good health and CMV-seropositive. CDR3 sequence (DNA): TGTGCCAGCAGCTTAAGGGGGTCAGCCACAGAAAAACTGTTTTTT. Its protein product is CASSLRGSATEKLFF.